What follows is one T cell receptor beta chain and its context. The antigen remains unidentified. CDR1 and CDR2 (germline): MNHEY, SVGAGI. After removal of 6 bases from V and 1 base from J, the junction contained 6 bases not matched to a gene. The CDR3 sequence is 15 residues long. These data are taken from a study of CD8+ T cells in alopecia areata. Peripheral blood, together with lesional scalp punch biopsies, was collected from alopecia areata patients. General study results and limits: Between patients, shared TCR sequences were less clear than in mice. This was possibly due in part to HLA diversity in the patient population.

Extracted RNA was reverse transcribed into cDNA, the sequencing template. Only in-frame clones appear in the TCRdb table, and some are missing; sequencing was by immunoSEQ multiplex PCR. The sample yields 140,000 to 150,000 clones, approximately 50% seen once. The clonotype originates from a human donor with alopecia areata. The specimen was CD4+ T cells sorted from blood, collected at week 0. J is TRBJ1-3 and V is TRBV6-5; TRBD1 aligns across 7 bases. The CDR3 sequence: CASSPTGVSGNTIYF. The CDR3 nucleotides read TGTGCCAGCAGCCCCACAGGGGTGTCTGGAAACACCATATATTTT.